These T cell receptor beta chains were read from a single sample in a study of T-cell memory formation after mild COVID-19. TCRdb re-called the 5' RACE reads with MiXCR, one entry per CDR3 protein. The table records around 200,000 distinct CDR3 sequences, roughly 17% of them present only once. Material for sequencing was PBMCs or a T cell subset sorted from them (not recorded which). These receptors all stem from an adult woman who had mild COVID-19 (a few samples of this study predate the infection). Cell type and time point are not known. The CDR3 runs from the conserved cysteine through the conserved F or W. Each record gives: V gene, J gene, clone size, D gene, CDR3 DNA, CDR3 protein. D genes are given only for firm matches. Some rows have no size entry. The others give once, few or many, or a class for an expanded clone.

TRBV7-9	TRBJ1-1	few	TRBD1	TGTGCCAGCAGCTTAATGGGGACAGGGGGTGAAGCTTTCTTT	CASSLMGTGGEAFF
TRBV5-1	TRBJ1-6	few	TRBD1	TGCGCCAGCAGCTCCGACAGGGAGAATTATAATTCACCCCTCCACTTT	CASSSDRENYNSPLHF
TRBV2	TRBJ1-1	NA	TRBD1	TGTGCCAGTAAAATCCAGGGGGACACTGAAGCTTTCTTT	CASKIQGDTEAFF
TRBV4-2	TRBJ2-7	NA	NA	TGTGCCAGCAGCCAAGGTTCACCGGACAGCTACGAGCAGTACTTC	CASSQGSPDSYEQYF
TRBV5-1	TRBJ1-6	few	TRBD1	TGCGCCAGCAGCTTGGGGGTTGGACAGGATAATTCACCCCTCCACTTT	CASSLGVGQDNSPLHF
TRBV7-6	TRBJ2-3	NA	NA	TGTGCCAGCAGCTTACTCCCCCGGTCGGACAGAGGGTTTGATACGCAGTATTTT	CASSLLPRSDRGFDTQYF
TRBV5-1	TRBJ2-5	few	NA	TGCGCCAGCAGCTTGCTAGGGCAAGAGACCCAGTACTTC	CASSLLGQETQYF
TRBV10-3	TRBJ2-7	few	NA	TGTGCCATCAGTACTACCCAACAGGGCCCCTCCTACGAGCAGTACTTC	CAISTTQQGPSYEQYF
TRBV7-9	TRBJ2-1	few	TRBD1	TGTGCCAGCAGCTTTGTGAACAGGGGGCACAATGAGCAGTTCTTC	CASSFVNRGHNEQFF
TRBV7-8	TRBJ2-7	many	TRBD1	TGTGCCAGCAGCTTCCGGACAGGGACCTACGAGCAGTACTTC	CASSFRTGTYEQYF
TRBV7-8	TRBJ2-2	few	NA	TGTGCCACCACAGAACGGGGCACCGGGGAGCTGTTTTTT	CATTERGTGELFF
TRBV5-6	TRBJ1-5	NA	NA	TGTGCCAGCAGCCCGCTGGGCAGGGCAGCCCAGCCCCAGCATTTT	CASSPLGRAAQPQHF
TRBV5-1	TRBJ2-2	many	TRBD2	TGCGCCAGCAGCTCCGGGGGGGCAGGTACCGGGGAGCTGTTTTTT	CASSSGGAGTGELFF
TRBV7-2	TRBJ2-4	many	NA	TGTGCCAGCAGCTTATTGCCGAAACTCGACCTAGCCAAAAACATTCAGTACTTC	CASSLLPKLDLAKNIQYF
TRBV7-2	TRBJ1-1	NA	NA	TGTGCCAGCAGCCCCCTAGGGGGTTCCAGGACCACTGAAGCTTTCTTT	CASSPLGGSRTTEAFF
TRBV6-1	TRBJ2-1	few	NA	TGTGCCAGCAGTGTCCCCGCTCCTCAACAGTTCTTC	CASSVPAPQQFF
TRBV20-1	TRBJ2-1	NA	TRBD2	TGCAGTGCTAGCCCCTCTCCCGGGGGGGCCCACAATGAGCAGTTCTTC	CSASPSPGGAHNEQFF
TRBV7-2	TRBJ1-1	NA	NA	TGTGCCAGCAGTCTTACGGGGGGGCCCACTGAAGCTTTCTTT	CASSLTGGPTEAFF
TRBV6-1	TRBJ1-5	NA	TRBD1	TGTGCCAGCAGTTACGGACAGGGTGTAAGCAATCAGCCCCAGCATTTT	CASSYGQGVSNQPQHF
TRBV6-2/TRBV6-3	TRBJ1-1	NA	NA	TGTGCCAGCAGTTACGGGGCAGGACGAGCTGAAGCTTTCTTT	CASSYGAGRAEAFF
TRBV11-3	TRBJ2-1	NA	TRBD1	TGTGCCAGCAGCCCCAACTCGTTTGGACAGGGGGAGATTGAGCAGTTCTTC	CASSPNSFGQGEIEQFF
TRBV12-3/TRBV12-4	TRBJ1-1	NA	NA	TGTGCCAGCAGTGCCACCACTGAAGCTTTCTTT	CASSATTEAFF
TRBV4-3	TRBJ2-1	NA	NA	TGCGCCAGCAGCCAAGATGCGTACGGGACGGGCTCCTACAATGAGCAGTTCTTC	CASSQDAYGTGSYNEQFF
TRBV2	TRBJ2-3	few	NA	TGTGCCAGCAGTGAGGAACACACAGATACGCAGTATTTT	CASSEEHTDTQYF
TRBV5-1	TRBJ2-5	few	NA	TGCGCCAGCAGACCCGTCCCGGCGTCTCAAGAGACCCAGTACTTC	CASRPVPASQETQYF
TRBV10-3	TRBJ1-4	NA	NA	TGTGCCATCAGTGAGTCGTCTAGACTCTATGAAAAACTGTTTTTT	CAISESSRLYEKLFF
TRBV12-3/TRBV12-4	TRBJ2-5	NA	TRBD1	TGTGCCAGCAGTTTCGGACAGGGGGCAGGGGAGACCCAGTACTTC	CASSFGQGAGETQYF
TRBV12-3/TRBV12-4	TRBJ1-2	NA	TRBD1	TGTGCCAGCAGTAGGGGGCAGCTGACCTATGGCTACACCTTC	CASSRGQLTYGYTF
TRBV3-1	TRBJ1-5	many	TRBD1	TGTGCCAGCAGCTTAACAGGGGGCGGACAGCCCCAGCATTTT	CASSLTGGGQPQHF
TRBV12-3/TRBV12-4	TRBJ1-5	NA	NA	TGTGCCAGCAGTTTCTCGCGGGGGAATCAGCCCCAGCATTTT	CASSFSRGNQPQHF
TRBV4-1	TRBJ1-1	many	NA	TGCGCCAGCAGCCAAGATACGAGAACAGGGTGGAGGGCTTTCTTT	CASSQDTRTGWRAFF
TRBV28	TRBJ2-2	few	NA	TGTGCCAGCAAGCCCTGGAGGGCTCCCACCGGGGAGCTGTTTTTT	CASKPWRAPTGELFF
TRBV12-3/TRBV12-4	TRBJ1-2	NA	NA	TGTGCCAGCAGTTTAAGTCCTAACTATGGCTACACCTTC	CASSLSPNYGYTF
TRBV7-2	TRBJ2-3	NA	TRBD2	TGTGCCAGCAGCTTAAGACTAGCGGGAGCCACAGATACGCAGTATTTT	CASSLRLAGATDTQYF
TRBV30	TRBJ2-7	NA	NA	TGTGCCTGGAGTAGGCCAGGGTGGGATACGGAGCAGTACTTC	CAWSRPGWDTEQYF
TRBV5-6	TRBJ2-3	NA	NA	TGTGCCAGCAGCAAACGGATGGCGCCCGATACGCAGTATTTT	CASSKRMAPDTQYF
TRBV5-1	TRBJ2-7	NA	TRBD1	TGCGCCAGCAGCTCGTCGACAGGGGGTCCCTACGAGCAGTACTTC	CASSSSTGGPYEQYF